The 2 T cell receptor beta chains given below trace back to one sample, sequenced in a study of ipilimumab plus nivolumab after autologous stem cell transplantation. Libraries were prepared by immunoSEQ multiplex PCR; TCRdb keeps only in-frame clonotypes and omits some of them. The sample lists about 10,000 clones; over 60% were seen once. The sequencing used PBMCs, collected in a trial of ipilimumab plus nivolumab as post-transplant consolidation. These receptors were obtained from a female donor with multiple myeloma.

On this clone: Relative to the germline gene, one junction end is altered; a read error may explain this. The chain has TRBV5-3 and TRBJ2-7; 12 positions agree with TRBD2. TRBV5-3 is known as an ORF, though its function is uncertain. The length of the CDR3 is 15 residues. The CDR3 sequence: CASSLDPGLAGEQYF. CDR3 nucleotides: TGTGCCAGCAGCTTAGACCCGGGACTAGCGGGCGAGCAGTACTTC.

Judged by abundance, this clone is large (0.1 to 1%). This chain joins TRBV5-6 and TRBJ2-7; tentatively, D is TRBD1 (6 bases). Deletions cut 1 base from V and 5 bases from J, with 7 bases between. The CDR3 has 12 residues. CDR1 SGHDT and CDR2 YYEEEE come from the germline V gene. This CDR3 is CASSLYRDEQYF. The CDR3 bases are TGTGCCAGCAGCTTGTACAGGGACGAGCAGTACTTC.